This T cell receptor (beta chain) came from a study of blood T cell repertoires in COVID-19. On the study more broadly: COVID-19 samples, acute and convalescent, were from the United States, Italy and Spain. PBMCs, B-cell-depleted T cells, or T cells were the source of the cDNA or gDNA that made up the material.

Seattle patient enrollment occurred during active infection, with longitudinal follow-up thereafter. The V gene end was trimmed by 5 bases and the J gene end by 7 bases; junction bases not matched to a gene: 8. The germline gives CDR1 LGHDT, CDR2 YNNKEL (reference sequence). The CDR3 has 14 amino acids. Here immunoSEQ multiplex PCR was the method, and the copy in TCRdb shows in-frame clones only, minus some. The sample records about 150,000 clones, over 75% being singletons. The sequence derives from a man aged 60 to 75 with COVID-19, enrolled during active disease. Input material: peripheral blood. V is TRBV3-1 (or the pseudogene TRBV3-2) and J is TRBJ2-7; 10 bases line up with TRBD1. This chain's CDR3 is CASSGTGAPGEQYF. The CDR3 coding sequence is TGTGCCAGCAGCGGGACAGGGGCCCCTGGTGAGCAGTACTTC.